This T cell receptor (beta chain) emerged from a study of T-cell memory formation after mild COVID-19. Whole-study context: Each donor largely had its own TCR clusters.

For this clonotype: Its antigen is not known.

In germline, CDR1 is DFQATT, CDR2 SNEGSKA (reference sequence). The length of the CDR3 is 12 residues. The V end lost 5 bases, the J end lost 2 bases, and 10 bases lay between the germline ends. Whole-study findings and limits: Mostly located in CM and EM were contracting CD4+ clones, with contracting CD8+ clones located in EMRA. While clones contracting from day 15 to 85 were balanced between CD4 and CD8, later expanders leaned CD4+.

TCRdb re-called the 5' RACE reads through MiXCR, storing one row per CDR3 protein. The sample lists about 620,000 distinct CDR3 sequences, about a sixth occurring once. This chain joins TRBV20-1 and TRBJ2-7; D remains unclear. Sequencing used PBMCs or a T cell subset sorted from them (not recorded which). The receptor was isolated from an adult woman who had mild COVID-19 (a few samples of this study predate the infection). Cell type and time point are not known. The chain's CDR3 is CSASTGTYEQYF. The CDR3 DNA reads as TGCAGTGCTTCGACGGGTACCTACGAGCAGTACTTC.